A selection of T cell receptor beta chains follows, all from one sample in a study of Graves' ophthalmopathy and Graves' hyperthyroidism. Using its own MiXCR run on the multiplex PCR reads, TCRdb lists one record per CDR3 protein. The data hold 650,000 to 900,000 distinct CDR3 sequences, with approximately 40% observed a single time. The specimen sequenced was peripheral blood. The receptors shown here come from an adult man with Graves' ophthalmopathy. The CDR3 runs from the conserved cysteine through the conserved F or W. The D gene is left open where the match is weak. A clone size is listed for some rows: how often the clone was seen (once, few, many), or a class if it is expanded.

d_gene	len	v_gene	j_gene	abundance	CDR3nt	CDR3aa
TRBD1	15	TRBV5-6	TRBJ1-1	-	TGTGCCAGCAGCTCGGACAGGGAGAGGGGTTCTGAAGCTTTCTTT	CASSSDRERGSEAFF
-	18	TRBV2	TRBJ1-5	few	TGTGCCAGCAAGAAAACGAGGGGGGCCTGGTCGGGGGATCAGCCCCAGCATTTT	CASKKTRGAWSGDQPQHF
TRBD1	15	TRBV25-1	TRBJ1-1	-	TGTGCCAGCAGCGCGACGACAGGGATGGGAACTGAAGCTTTCTTT	CASSATTGMGTEAFF
TRBD2	15	TRBV25-1	TRBJ2-5	-	TGTGCCAGCAGTTTAAGCGGGATTCGGAAAGAGACCCAGTACTTC	CASSLSGIRKETQYF
TRBD1	14	TRBV10-1	TRBJ1-2	-	TGCGCCAGCAGGACAGGGTCAACTACTCTGGGCTACACCTTC	CASRTGSTTLGYTF
-	14	TRBV7-2	TRBJ2-7	few	TGTGCCAGCAGCCAAGATGGGAAGGGGTACGAGCAGTACTTC	CASSQDGKGYEQYF
-	14	TRBV12-3/TRBV12-4	TRBJ1-6	many	TGTGCCAGCAGTCCGGGACACAATAATTCACCCCTCCACTTT	CASSPGHNNSPLHF
TRBD1	18	TRBV29-1	TRBJ1-4	-	TGCAGCGTTGGTGGCAGCCTTAGCGGGGGAGGGGGCCGTGAAAAACTGTTTTTT	CSVGGSLSGGGGREKLFF
TRBD1	15	TRBV25-1	TRBJ1-2	-	TGTGCCAGCAGTTTGACAGGGTATGCGGAATATGGCTACACCTTC	CASSLTGYAEYGYTF
TRBD1	14	TRBV12-3/TRBV12-4	TRBJ1-4	few	TGTGCCAGCAGACAGGACAGGGATCGGGAAAAACTGTTTTTT	CASRQDRDREKLFF
TRBD2	15	TRBV7-8	TRBJ2-7	few	TGTGCCAGCAAACCCGGGGGGGCGAGGTCCTACGAGCAGTACTTC	CASKPGGARSYEQYF
-	15	TRBV7-9	TRBJ1-2	-	TGTGCCAGCAGCTTGGATCAGGGGCGAGTCTATGGCTACACCTTC	CASSLDQGRVYGYTF
-	12	TRBV10-3	TRBJ2-5	-	TGTGCCGCCAGGGGGGAGCAAGAGACCCAGTACTTC	CAARGEQETQYF